The T cell receptor beta chain described here comes from a study of T cells in Graves' hyperthyroidism and ophthalmopathy. About the study: The authors collected peripheral blood at initial diagnosis, before any treatment.

Germline V gene data show CDR1 as SNHLY and CDR2 as FYNNEI. The CDR3 contains 13 residues. This clonotype came up many times. One end of the junction does not line up with germline, which may come from a read error. The study enrolled patients aged 18 to 65 with newly diagnosed hyperthyroidism of under 2 months' duration. Pregnant or lactating patients were excluded, as were those with uncontrolled infection or other autoimmune disease. This sample holds PBMCs from under 11 ml fresh peripheral blood. The source material, RNA transcripts, was used to amplify TCR beta CDR3 regions. When the TCR CDR3 underwent first-round RT-PCR, the HTBI primer set was used. TCRdb used MiXCR to reprocess the multiplex PCR reads, holding one entry per CDR3 protein. The sample lists some 440,000 distinct CDR3 sequences, around 14% occurring once.

This TCR came from a woman under 30 with Graves' hyperthyroidism. V is TRBV2 and J is TRBJ2-7, with 7 bases that match TRBD1. Sequences were obtained from blood. CDR3 amino acids: CTSRGDSSYEQYF. DNA for the CDR3: TGTACCAGCAGAGGGGACAGTTCCTACGAGCAGTACTTC. Combining the CDR3 with reference TRBV2 and TRBJ2-7 gives the whole variable domain EPEVTQTPSHQVTQMGQEVILRCVPISNHLYFYWYRQILGQKVEFLVSFYNNEISEKSEIFDDQFSVERPDGSNFTLKIRSTKLEDSAMYFCTSRGDSSYEQYFGPGTRLTVT.